The sample holds a few counts of the clone carrying this TCR beta chain. Its specificity is not known. The entry originates in a study of blood T cells in healthy people across ages. Overall study: About one barcoded beta molecule per two T cells came from capture by template switching. Study-level findings and limits: Diversity estimated from one million T cells was considered an underestimate. Nothing was known about donor CMV status, and this possibly confounded expanded clonotype changes.

This CDR3 has 14 residues. The V segment lost 5 bases and the J segment 1 base; nucleotides outside the gene matches: 6. CDR1 is DFQATT and CDR2 is SNEGSKA in the germline V gene (reference sequence). The second PCR ran about 6 to 11 cycles with a sample-barcoded 5' primer and J-beta primers. TCRdb called the 5' RACE reads again in MiXCR, with one record for every CDR3 protein. Of around 1,500,000 distinct CDR3 sequences listed, 28% are singletons. This chain connects TRBV20-1 to TRBJ2-7; the match to TRBD1 covers 9 bases. The sample taken for sequencing was blood. This receptor was taken from a woman in her twenties or thirties in good health. CDR3 coding DNA: TGCAGTGCTCAACCGGGACAGGGTTCCTACGAGCAGTACTTC. It encodes CSAQPGQGSYEQYF.